Here is one T cell receptor (beta chain) with its context. Its antigen is still unknown. Sequenced by immunoSEQ multiplex PCR; TCRdb stores in-frame clones only, minus some. The sample lists more than 15,000 clones; roughly 70% were seen once. The sample comes from a study of tumor-infiltrating lymphocytes in localized non-small cell lung cancer. Turning to the study itself: Some samples were collected after neoadjuvant chemotherapy; smokers, never-smokers and several histologies were included.

Trimming cost V 4 bases and J 5 bases; bases outside gene matches: 12. The CDR3 has 16 residues. Germline V CDR1 and CDR2: SGHRS, YFSETQ. Study results and limitations: No T-cell fraction difference was seen between IM1 and IM2 tumors. TCR sequencing covered a subset of patients with enough tissue. Tumor T-cell fraction from TCR sequencing was not associated with recurrence-free survival (p = 0.61).

The sequenced sample was lung tumor tissue. The sequence came from a human donor with non-small cell lung cancer. The chain employs TRBV5-1 and TRBJ2-3, with 8 bases identical to TRBD1. The CDR3 bases are TGCGCCAGCAGCGTAGAGTGGACAGGGTCCGGAGATACGCAGTATTTT. Its protein product is CASSVEWTGSGDTQYF.